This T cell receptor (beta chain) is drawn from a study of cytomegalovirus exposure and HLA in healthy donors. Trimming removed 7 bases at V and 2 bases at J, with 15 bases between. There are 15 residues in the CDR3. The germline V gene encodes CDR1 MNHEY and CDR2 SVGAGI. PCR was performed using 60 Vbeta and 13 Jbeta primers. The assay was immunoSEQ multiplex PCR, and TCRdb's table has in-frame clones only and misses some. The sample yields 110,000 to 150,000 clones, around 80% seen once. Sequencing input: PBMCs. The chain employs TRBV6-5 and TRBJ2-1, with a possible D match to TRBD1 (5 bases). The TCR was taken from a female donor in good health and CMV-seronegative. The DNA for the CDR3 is TGTGCCAGCACCTCTCCAGGGCCCGCCTACAATGAGCAGTTCTTC. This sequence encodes CASTSPGPAYNEQFF.